The clone carrying this T cell receptor (beta chain) was seen at least ten times. As yet, its antigen is unknown. V lost 4 bases, J lost 11 bases, and 11 bases stayed unmatched. Germline V gene data show CDR1 as SGHVS and CDR2 as FQNEAQ. CDR3 length: 14 residues. These data are taken from a study of T cells in Graves' hyperthyroidism and ophthalmopathy. Looking at the study overall: Peripheral blood was collected at initial diagnosis, before any treatment.

From RNA transcripts, TCR beta CDR3 regions were amplified. During a first-round RT-PCR of the TCR CDR3, the HTBI primer set was used. TCRdb reprocessed the multiplex PCR reads with MiXCR, giving one entry per CDR3 protein. Of about 340,000 distinct CDR3 sequences in the sample, roughly 23% were seen once. Study-level findings and limits: Most expanded thyroid clonotypes above 0.001 recurred in blood.

This chain connects TRBV7-8 to TRBJ2-7; TRBD1 aligns across 10 bases. Sample: blood. The receptor was derived from a woman aged 50 to 60 with Graves' hyperthyroidism. This CDR3 reads CASSSTGGPTWEYF. The CDR3 coding sequence is TGTGCCAGCAGCTCGACAGGGGGCCCGACCTGGGAGTACTTC. The full variable domain, rest sourced from reference TRBV7-8 and TRBJ2-7, is GAGVSQSPRYKVAKRGQDVALRCDPISGHVSLFWYQQALGQGPEFLTYFQNEAQLDKSGLPSDRFFAERPEGSVSTLKIQRTQQEDSAVYLCASSSTGGPTWEYFGPGTRLTVT.